A selection of T cell receptor beta chains follows, all from one sample in a study of blood T cell repertoires in COVID-19. The method was immunoSEQ multiplex PCR; TCRdb's version includes in-frame clones alone and lacks a portion of them. The sample comprises about 320,000 clones, 90% of which are singletons, and approximately 4.1% rests with the top ten. Sequencing was performed on PBMCs or T cells enriched from blood (not recorded which). Receptors were obtained from a woman younger than 45 who had been exposed to COVID-19. The CDR3 runs from the conserved cysteine through the conserved F or W. The D gene is left open where the match is weak. Clone size appears in some rows only: once, few, many, or a class for an expanded clone.

TRBV1	NA	TRBJ2-4	NA	TGCACCAGCAGCCAAGATCATGGGACTAGTCTCTCAGGTGGGGCCAAAAACATTCAGTACTTC	CTSSQDHGTSLSGGAKNIQYF
TRBV5-4	NA	TRBJ2-2	NA	TGTGCCAGCAGCACGCTGGGCGGGGCGGACGGGGAGCTGTTTTTT	CASSTLGGADGELFF
TRBV21-1	NA	TRBJ2-3	once	TGTGCCAGCAGCAAGCGAATGTATTTT	CASSKRMYF
TRBV10-3	NA	TRBJ1-1	NA	TGTGCCATACGGGATGTGGCTACGAACACTGAAGCTTTCTTT	CAIRDVATNTEAFF
TRBV9	NA	TRBJ1-1	NA	TGTGCCAGCAGCGTACTGACAGGTGCCACTGAAGCTTTCTTT	CASSVLTGATEAFF
TRBV25-1	NA	TRBJ2-1	NA	TGTGCCAGCAGTGAGAGGTTAGGCAATTTGACTGAGCAGTTCTTC	CASSERLGNLTEQFF
TRBV5-1	NA	TRBJ2-1	NA	TGCGCCAGCAGTTCCCGTACCCACAAAAGCTCCTACAATGAGCAGTTCTTC	CASSSRTHKSSYNEQFF
TRBV7-9	TRBD1	TRBJ1-1	NA	TGTGCCAGCAGCTACGGACAGGGAGGATCGAACACTGAAGCTTTCTTT	CASSYGQGGSNTEAFF
TRBV2	NA	TRBJ1-2	once	TGTGCCAGCAGTGAAGACGGCAGGGCGAGGTATGGCTACACCTTC	CASSEDGRARYGYTF
TRBV9	NA	TRBJ1-3	few	TGTGCCAGCAGCGCAACAGGAGGGGGAAACACCATATATTTT	CASSATGGGNTIYF
TRBV6-4	NA	TRBJ1-2	NA	TGTGCCAGCAGTGATTCAGGACCGGGATCCTATGGCTACACCTTC	CASSDSGPGSYGYTF
TRBV4-3	NA	TRBJ1-4	NA	TGCGCCAGCAGCCAAGATTCAGGGTACGGGGAAAAACTGTTTTTT	CASSQDSGYGEKLFF